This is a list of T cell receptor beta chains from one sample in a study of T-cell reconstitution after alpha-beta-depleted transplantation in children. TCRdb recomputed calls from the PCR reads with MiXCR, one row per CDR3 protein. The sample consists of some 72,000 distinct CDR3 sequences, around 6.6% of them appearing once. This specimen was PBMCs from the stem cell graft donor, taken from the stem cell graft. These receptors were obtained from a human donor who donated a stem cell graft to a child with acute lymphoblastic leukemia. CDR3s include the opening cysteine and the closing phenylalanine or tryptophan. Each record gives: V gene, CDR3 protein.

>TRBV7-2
CASSLSPFTDTQYF
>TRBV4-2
CASSQDRLAGGASPPREQYF
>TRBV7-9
CASSSGQDMNTEAFF
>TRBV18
CASSPSDSGNTIYF
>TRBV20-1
CSARDPRRFSYNSPLHF
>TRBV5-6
CASSFWRGLQETQYF
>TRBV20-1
CSARDRRSTDTQYF
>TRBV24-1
CATSDPGTSYEQYF
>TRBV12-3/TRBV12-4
CASSLSQGYNSPLHF
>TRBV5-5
CASSPDRERYTF
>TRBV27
CASSLGAGGYEQYF
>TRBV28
CASSLTGANYGYTF
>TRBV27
CASASPGGSHNEQFF
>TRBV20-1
CSARAIAGSSYNEQFF
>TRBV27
CASSTSGRAPYEQYF
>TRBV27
CASSLSRRNEQYF
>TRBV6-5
CASSYEEGSTDTQYF
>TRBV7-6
CASRPDGSGSSYNEQFF
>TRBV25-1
CASSELAGAVDTQYF
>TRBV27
CASRDPAGKGRNEQFF
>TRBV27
CASQDRARTEAFF
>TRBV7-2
CASSLRLGPSTDTQYF
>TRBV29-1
CSVEIADTQYF
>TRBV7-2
CASLIVTGELFF
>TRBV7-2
CASSLREGGTDTQYF
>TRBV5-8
CASSSTGTGAGSPLHF
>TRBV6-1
CALRRGRGEKLFF
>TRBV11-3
CASSLDYGTGETQYF
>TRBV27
CASSSPLAGAAYNEQFF
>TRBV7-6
CASSLAGVDEQYF
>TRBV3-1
CASSPLGGYEQYF
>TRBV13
CASSLEPLAGAGIYNEQFF
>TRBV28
CASSLSRARGYTF
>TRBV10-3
CAISERGNYEQYF
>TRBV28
CASSLWEGPSSGANVLTF
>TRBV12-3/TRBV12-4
CASSSTGGAVSGYTF
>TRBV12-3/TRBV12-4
CASSTRPGHSGREETQYF
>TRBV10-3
CAISESGPGAPGELF
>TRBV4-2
CASSQADSGGAGAKNIQYF
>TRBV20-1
CSASAIDRTYEQYF